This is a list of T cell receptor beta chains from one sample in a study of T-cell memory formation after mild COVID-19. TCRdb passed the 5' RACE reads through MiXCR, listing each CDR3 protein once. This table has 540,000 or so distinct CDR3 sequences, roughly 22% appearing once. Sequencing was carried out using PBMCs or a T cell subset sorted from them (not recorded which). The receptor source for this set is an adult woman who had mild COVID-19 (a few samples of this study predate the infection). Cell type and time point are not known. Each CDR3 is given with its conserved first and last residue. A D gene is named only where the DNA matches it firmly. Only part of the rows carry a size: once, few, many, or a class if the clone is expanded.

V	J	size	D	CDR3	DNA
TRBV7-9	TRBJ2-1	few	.	CASSSPEGGASSYNEQFF	TGTGCCAGCAGCTCCCCCGAGGGCGGGGCGAGCTCCTACAATGAGCAGTTCTTC
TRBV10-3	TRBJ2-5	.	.	CAISVGGNKETQYF	TGTGCCATCAGTGTGGGGGGTAATAAAGAGACCCAGTACTTC
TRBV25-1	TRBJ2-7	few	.	CASSEFGRQGLDEQYF	TGTGCCAGCAGTGAATTTGGGAGGCAGGGGCTCGACGAGCAGTACTTC
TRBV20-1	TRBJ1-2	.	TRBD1	CSALLDREYGYTF	TGCAGTGCTCTCCTGGACAGGGAGTATGGCTACACCTTC
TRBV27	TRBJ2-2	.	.	CASRRGDINTGELFF	TGTGCCAGCAGACGGGGGGACATAAACACCGGGGAGCTGTTTTTT
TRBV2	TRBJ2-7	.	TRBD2	CASSRPSGRSSYEQYF	TGTGCCAGCAGTCGCCCCAGCGGGAGAAGCTCCTACGAGCAGTACTTC
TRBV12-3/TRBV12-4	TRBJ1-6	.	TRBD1	CASSLNTGGGSPLHF	TGTGCCAGCAGTTTAAATACAGGGGGTGGGTCACCCCTCCACTTT
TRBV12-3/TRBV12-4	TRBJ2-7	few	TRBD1	CASRDTGGQREQYF	TGTGCCAGCAGGGATACAGGGGGCCAAAGGGAGCAGTACTTC
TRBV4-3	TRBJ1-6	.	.	CASSQVDGYRSYNSPLHF	TGCGCCAGCAGCCAAGTAGATGGCTATCGCTCCTATAATTCACCCCTCCACTTT
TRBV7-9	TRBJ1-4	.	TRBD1	CASSSQGAGNEKLFF	TGTGCCAGCAGCTCACAGGGGGCCGGTAATGAAAAACTGTTTTTT
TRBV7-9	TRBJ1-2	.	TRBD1	CASSPVGQGAHGYTF	TGTGCCAGCAGCCCTGTGGGACAGGGGGCGCATGGCTACACCTTC
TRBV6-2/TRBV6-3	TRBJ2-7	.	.	CASRKRTDTYEQYF	TGTGCCAGCAGAAAACGGACAGACACCTACGAGCAGTACTTC
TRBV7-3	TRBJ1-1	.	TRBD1	CASSPGTGPRAFF	TGTGCCAGCAGCCCGGGGACAGGACCGAGAGCTTTCTTT
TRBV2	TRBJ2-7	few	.	CASRQNSYEQYF	TGTGCCAGCCGTCAGAACTCCTACGAGCAGTACTTC
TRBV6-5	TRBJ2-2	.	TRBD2	CASVVAGGQGELFF	TGTGCCAGCGTGGTAGCGGGAGGGCAAGGGGAGCTGTTTTTT
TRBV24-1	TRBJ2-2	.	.	CATSRRGPNTGELFF	TGTGCCACCAGTAGGCGCGGACCAAACACCGGGGAGCTGTTTTTT
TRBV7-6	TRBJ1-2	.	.	CASSPFGGAYGYTF	TGTGCCAGCAGCCCCTTCGGGGGGGCCTATGGCTACACCTTC
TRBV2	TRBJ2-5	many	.	CASSDSSGWGGETQYF	TGTGCCAGCAGTGATTCTTCCGGGTGGGGTGGCGAGACCCAGTACTTC
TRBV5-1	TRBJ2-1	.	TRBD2	CASTGGGANEQFF	TGCGCCAGCACCGGCGGGGGGGCGAATGAGCAGTTCTTC
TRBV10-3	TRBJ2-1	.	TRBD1	CAINRQGGDEQFF	TGTGCCATCAACCGACAGGGGGGTGATGAGCAGTTCTTC
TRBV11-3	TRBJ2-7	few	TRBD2	CASSKGLAGVRQYF	TGTGCCAGCAGCAAGGGACTAGCGGGAGTTAGGCAGTACTTC
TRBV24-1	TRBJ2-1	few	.	CATSGEGMYSEQFF	TGTGCCACCAGTGGTGAGGGGATGTACAGTGAGCAGTTCTTC
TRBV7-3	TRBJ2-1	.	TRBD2	CASSATGLAGGSNEQFF	TGTGCCAGCAGCGCAACTGGACTAGCGGGAGGTTCCAATGAGCAGTTCTTC
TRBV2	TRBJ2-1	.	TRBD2	CASSELAGVLGEQFF	TGTGCCAGCAGTGAACTAGCGGGAGTGCTTGGTGAGCAGTTCTTC
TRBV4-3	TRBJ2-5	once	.	CASSQARSDGETQYF	TGCGCCAGCAGCCAAGCGAGGAGTGACGGAGAGACCCAGTACTTC
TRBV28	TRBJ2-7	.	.	CASRVGTEYEQYF	TGTGCCAGCAGGGTCGGGACGGAGTACGAGCAGTACTTC
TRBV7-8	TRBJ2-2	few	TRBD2	CASSLRAGRDTGELFF	TGTGCCAGCAGCTTACGGGCAGGGAGGGACACCGGGGAGCTGTTTTTT
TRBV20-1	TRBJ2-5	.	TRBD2	CSARLGVTSGSQETQYF	TGCAGTGCTAGATTGGGCGTTACTAGCGGGAGCCAAGAGACCCAGTACTTC
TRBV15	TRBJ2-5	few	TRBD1	CATSLVQGRKTQYF	TGTGCCACCAGCTTAGTACAGGGGCGAAAGACCCAGTACTTC
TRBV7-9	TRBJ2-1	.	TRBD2	CASSFKLAGAYEQFF	TGTGCCAGCAGCTTTAAGCTAGCGGGGGCGTATGAGCAGTTCTTC
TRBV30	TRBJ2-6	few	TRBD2	CAYNKREGSGANVLTF	TGTGCCTACAATAAACGGGAGGGATCTGGGGCCAACGTCCTGACTTTC
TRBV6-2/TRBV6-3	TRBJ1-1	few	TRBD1	CASTLNRGLVTEAFF	TGTGCCAGCACCCTCAACAGGGGGCTTGTCACTGAAGCTTTCTTT
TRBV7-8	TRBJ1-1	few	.	CASSSQEEAFF	TGTGCCAGCAGCTCACAGGAGGAAGCTTTCTTT
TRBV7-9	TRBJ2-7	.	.	CASSHPAGNEAYEQYF	TGTGCCAGCAGCCACCCCGCGGGGAATGAGGCCTACGAGCAGTACTTC
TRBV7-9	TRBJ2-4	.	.	CASSLSTGTKNIQYF	TGTGCCAGCAGCTTGTCGACAGGAACCAAAAACATTCAGTACTTC
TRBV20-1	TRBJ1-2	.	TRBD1	CSARWTGANYGYTF	TGCAGTGCTAGATGGACAGGGGCCAACTATGGCTACACCTTC
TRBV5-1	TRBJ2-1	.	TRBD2	CASSLGGGGGAYNEQFF	TGCGCCAGCAGCTTGGGTGGTGGCGGGGGGGCCTACAATGAGCAGTTCTTC
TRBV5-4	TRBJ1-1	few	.	CASSLDLGNTEAFF	TGTGCCAGCAGCTTGGACCTCGGGAACACTGAAGCTTTCTTT
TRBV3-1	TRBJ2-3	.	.	CASSPHPTDTQYF	TGTGCCAGCAGCCCCCACCCCACAGATACGCAGTATTTT
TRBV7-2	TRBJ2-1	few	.	CASSPKRVRYNEQFF	TGTGCCAGCAGCCCCAAGCGGGTTCGATACAATGAGCAGTTCTTC
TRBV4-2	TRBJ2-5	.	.	CASSQDTSTGFFSQYF	TGTGCCAGCAGCCAAGATACCTCTACAGGGTTTTTCTCCCAGTACTTC
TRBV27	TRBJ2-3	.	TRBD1	CASIQTVRDRYTDTQYF	TGTGCCAGCATCCAAACCGTCCGGGACAGATACACAGATACGCAGTATTTT